This T cell receptor beta chain was captured by sequencing in a study of graft-versus-host responses after intestinal transplantation. Study observations and caveats: Present in recipient marrow, GvH clones included some that appeared first in ileum or blood.

As for this clone: Its cognate antigen is unknown.

Trimming took off 5 bases at V and 1 base at J, with 11 bases between the two ends. From germline, CDR1 is LNHNV and CDR2 YYDKDF (reference sequence). This CDR3 has 14 residues. Sequencing used immunoSEQ multiplex PCR; TCRdb keeps in-frame clones, though not all of them. This table has about 86,000 clones, 90% to 95% appearing once. The V gene is TRBV15, the J gene TRBJ1-1; D not certain. The sample here was unstimulated CD8+ T cells sorted from spleen or lymph node cells, taken before intestinal transplant. This clonotype originated in a human donor who received an intestinal transplant. The CDR3 DNA sequence: TGTGCCACCAGCTCGGAGGCGGGGAACACTGAAGCTTTCTTT. Protein: CATSSEAGNTEAFF.